This T cell receptor beta chain came from a study of OX40 agonist ivuxolimab in advanced cancers. On the study more broadly: Clinicians treated patients with ivuxolimab, an agonistic anti-OX40 (CD134) antibody.

TCRdb keeps only in-frame clones here, not all; method: immunoSEQ multiplex PCR. The data contain approximately 72,000 clones, roughly 88% of them singletons. This clone has only a few counts. As yet, its antigen is unknown. The study, taken as a whole, reports: Within 6 weeks, CD4+ and CD8+ blood T cells expanded clonally at 0.1 to 3.0 mg/kg. Among the lowest peripheral clonal expansion occurred in 0.1-3.0 mg/kg partial responders. The investigators did not determine what antigen specificity the expanded peripheral T cells had.

This CDR3 spans 14 amino acids. J lost 5 bases, V lost 5 bases, and 7 bases had no gene match. Germline V lookup: CDR1 SGHRS, CDR2 YFSETQ. The material sequenced was CD4+ or CD8+ T cells sorted from blood, taken in a trial of the OX40 agonist ivuxolimab. The V gene is TRBV5-1, the J gene TRBJ2-1, with 7 bases fitting TRBD2. This receptor was obtained from an adult with an advanced solid tumor such as melanoma, head and neck, liver or kidney cancer. The chain's CDR3 is CASRGRGENNEQFF. The CDR3 bases are TGCGCCAGCAGGGGACGGGGGGAAAACAATGAGCAGTTCTTC.